This T cell receptor beta chain was sequenced for a study of T cell clones after liver transplantation. At the level of the study: As an antigen-independent comparator, third-party-reactive TCRbeta sequences came from pre-transplant mixed lymphocyte reactions. Without induction therapy, subjects received standard immunosuppression until 12-24 months post-transplant. Study findings and constraints: Donor-reactive sequences fell more than third party-reactive ones, suggesting partial deletion.

Thawed unstimulated PBMCs were FACS-sorted by CD3, CD4 and CD8 into two populations. Sequencing was performed with immunoSEQ multiplex PCR; in TCRdb, only in-frame clones are kept and a portion is missing. The profile shows 50,000 to 60,000 clones, 60% to 80% of them singletons. Germline CDR1 and CDR2: SNHLY and FYNNEI. This CDR3 contains 15 residues. V lost 3 bases and J 4 bases, leaving 12 bases between the germline ends. On this clone: Antigen specificity is unknown.

The receptor was derived from a human patient who received a liver transplant. The graft donor may account for some of the T cells. This chain links TRBV2 with TRBJ1-4; weak D call: TRBD1 (5 bases). The sample was CD4+ T cells from blood, taken at the 22-month timepoint. The CDR3 reads CASSDGGHLNEKLFF. The CDR3 DNA reads TGTGCCAGCAGTGATGGTGGACACCTTAATGAAAAACTGTTTTTT.